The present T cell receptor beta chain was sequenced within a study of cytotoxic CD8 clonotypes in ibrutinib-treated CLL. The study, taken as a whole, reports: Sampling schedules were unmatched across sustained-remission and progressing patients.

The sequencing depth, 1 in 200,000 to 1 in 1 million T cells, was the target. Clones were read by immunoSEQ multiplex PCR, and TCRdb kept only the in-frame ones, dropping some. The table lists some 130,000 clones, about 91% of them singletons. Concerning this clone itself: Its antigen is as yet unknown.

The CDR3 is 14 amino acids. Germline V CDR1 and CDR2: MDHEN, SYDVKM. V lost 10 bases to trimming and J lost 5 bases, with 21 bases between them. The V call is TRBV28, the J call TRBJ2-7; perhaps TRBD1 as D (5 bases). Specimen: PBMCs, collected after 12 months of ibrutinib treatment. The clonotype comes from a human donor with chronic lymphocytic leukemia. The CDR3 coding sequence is TGTGCCACCGCCACCTTGGGGCTCCTTCACGAGCAGTACTTC. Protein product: CATATLGLLHEQYF.